The clone carrying this T cell receptor (beta chain) was detected ten times or more. Its specificity is unknown. Amplification of TCR beta CDR3 regions used RNA as the template. Initially, a first-round RT-PCR of the TCR CDR3 employed the HTBI primer set. MiXCR, applied by TCRdb to the multiplex PCR reads, yields one record per CDR3 protein. This sample has 360,000 or so distinct CDR3 sequences, with about 18% found just once. This record comes from a study of T cells in Graves' hyperthyroidism and ophthalmopathy. Study-wide context: At the time of initial diagnosis and before any treatment, peripheral blood was collected.

CDR3 length: 14 residues. V was trimmed by 5 bases and J by 4 bases, leaving 15 bases between them. Germline V lookup: CDR1 SGHAT, CDR2 FQNNGV. General study results and limits: Researchers found most expanded thyroid clonotypes above 0.001 in blood as well.

Across 18 months, stable Graves' hyperthyroidism was marked by no progression to ophthalmopathy. The study left out patients who had uncontrolled infection, other autoimmune disease, pregnancy or lactation. The sample was blood. This TCR came from a woman aged 18-30 years with Graves' hyperthyroidism. The chain couples TRBV11-2 to TRBJ2-7, with D perhaps matching TRBD2 (5 bases). The CDR3 sequence: CASSPTLAEYEQYF. CDR3 DNA sequence: TGTGCCAGCAGCCCCACTCTAGCAGAATACGAGCAGTACTTC.